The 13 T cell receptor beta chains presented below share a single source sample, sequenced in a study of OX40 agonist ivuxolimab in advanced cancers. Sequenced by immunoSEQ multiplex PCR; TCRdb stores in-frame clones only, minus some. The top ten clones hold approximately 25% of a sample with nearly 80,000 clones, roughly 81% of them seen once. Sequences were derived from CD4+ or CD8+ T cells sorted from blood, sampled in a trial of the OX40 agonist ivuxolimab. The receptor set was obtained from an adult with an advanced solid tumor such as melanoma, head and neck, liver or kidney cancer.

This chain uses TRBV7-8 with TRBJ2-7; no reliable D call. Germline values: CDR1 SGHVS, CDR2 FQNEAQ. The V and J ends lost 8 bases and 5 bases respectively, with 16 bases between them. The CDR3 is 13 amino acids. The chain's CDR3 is CASSPGDEDEQYF. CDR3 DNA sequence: TGTGCCAGCTCGCCAGGAGATGAGGACGAGCAGTACTTC.

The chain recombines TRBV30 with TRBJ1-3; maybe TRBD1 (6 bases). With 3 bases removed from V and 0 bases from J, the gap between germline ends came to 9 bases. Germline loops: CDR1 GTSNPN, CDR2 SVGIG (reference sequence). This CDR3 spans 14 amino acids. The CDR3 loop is CAWSPGDSGNTIYF. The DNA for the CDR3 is TGTGCCTGGAGCCCAGGGGACTCTGGAAACACCATATATTTT.

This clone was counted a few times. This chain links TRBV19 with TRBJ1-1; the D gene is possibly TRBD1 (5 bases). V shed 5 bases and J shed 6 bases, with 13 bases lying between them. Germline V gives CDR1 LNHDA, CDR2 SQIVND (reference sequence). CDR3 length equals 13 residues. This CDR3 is CASSARQPAEAFF. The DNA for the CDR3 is TGTGCCAGTAGTGCGAGACAGCCCGCTGAAGCTTTCTTT.

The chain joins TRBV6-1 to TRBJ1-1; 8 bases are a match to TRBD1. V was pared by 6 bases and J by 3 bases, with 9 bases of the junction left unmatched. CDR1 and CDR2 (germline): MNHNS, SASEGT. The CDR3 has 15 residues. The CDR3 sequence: CASRRRQGSDTEAFF. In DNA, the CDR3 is TGTGCCAGCAGGCGCAGACAGGGGAGCGACACTGAAGCTTTCTTT.

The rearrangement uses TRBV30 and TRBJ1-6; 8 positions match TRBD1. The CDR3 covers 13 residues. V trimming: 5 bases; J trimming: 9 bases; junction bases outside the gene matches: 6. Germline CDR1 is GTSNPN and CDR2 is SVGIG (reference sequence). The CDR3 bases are TGTGCCTGGTGGACAGGGACAGGTTCACCCCTCCACTTT. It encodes CAWWTGTGSPLHF.

The CDR3 DNA sequence: TGTGCCAGCAGTTCGACGCGGATCGGACTGTTTTTT. Its protein is CASSSTRIGLFF. The V gene is TRBV6-1, the J gene TRBJ1-4; unclear D gene. Germline assignment: CDR1 MNHNS and CDR2 SASEGT. This CDR3 region has 12 residues. V lost 5 bases, J lost 13 bases, and 14 bases lay in between.

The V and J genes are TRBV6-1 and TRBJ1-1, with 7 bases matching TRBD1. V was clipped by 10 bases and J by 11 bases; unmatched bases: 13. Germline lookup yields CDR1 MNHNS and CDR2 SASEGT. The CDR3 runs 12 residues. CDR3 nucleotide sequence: TGTGCCACAGCGGGGGCAGGGGGTTCGGCTTTCTTT. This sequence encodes CATAGAGGSAFF.

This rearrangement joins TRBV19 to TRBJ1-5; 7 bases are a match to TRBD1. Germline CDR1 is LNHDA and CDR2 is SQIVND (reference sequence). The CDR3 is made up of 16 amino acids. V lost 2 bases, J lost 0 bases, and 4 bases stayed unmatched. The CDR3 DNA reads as TGTGCCAGTAGTATATGGCAGGGGGATAGCAATCAGCCCCAGCATTTT. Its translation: CASSIWQGDSNQPQHF.

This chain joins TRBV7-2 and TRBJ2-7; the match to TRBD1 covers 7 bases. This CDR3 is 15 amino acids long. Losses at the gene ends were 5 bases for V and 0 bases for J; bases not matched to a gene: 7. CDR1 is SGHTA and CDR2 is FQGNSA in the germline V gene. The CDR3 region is CASSPRGQASYEQYF. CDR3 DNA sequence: TGTGCCAGCAGCCCTCGCGGACAGGCCTCCTACGAGCAGTACTTC.

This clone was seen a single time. The CDR3 loop is CASSYSSGTNYNEQFF. The CDR3 nucleotides are TGTGCCAGCAGTTACTCCTCAGGGACTAACTACAATGAGCAGTTCTTC. The chain uses TRBV6-5 and TRBJ2-1; TRBD2 aligns across 7 bases. The CDR3 length is 16 residues. Trimming removed 0 bases from V and 3 bases from J; junction bases left unmatched: 5. Germline V gives CDR1 MNHEY, CDR2 SVGAGI.

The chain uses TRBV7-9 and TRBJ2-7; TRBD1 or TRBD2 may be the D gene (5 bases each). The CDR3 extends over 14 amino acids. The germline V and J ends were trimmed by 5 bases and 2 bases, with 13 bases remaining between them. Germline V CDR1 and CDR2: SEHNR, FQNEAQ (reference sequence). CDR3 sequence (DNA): TGTGCCAGCAGCACGGGACCGATCACCTACGAGCAGTACTTC. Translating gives CASSTGPITYEQYF.

The CDR3 loop reads CASTPGVGNTIYF. As DNA, the CDR3 is TGTGCCAGCACCCCAGGGGTAGGAAACACCATATATTTT. This rearrangement joins TRBV6-5 to TRBJ1-3; D might be TRBD1 (6 bases). Trimming cost V 7 bases and J 4 bases, with 11 bases left between them. The CDR3 has 13 amino acids. The germline gives CDR1 MNHEY, CDR2 SVGAGI.

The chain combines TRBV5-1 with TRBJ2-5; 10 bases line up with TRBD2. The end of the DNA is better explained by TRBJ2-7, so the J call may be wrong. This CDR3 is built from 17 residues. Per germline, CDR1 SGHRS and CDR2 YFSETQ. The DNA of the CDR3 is TGCGCCAGCAGCTTAGGGACTAGCGTTTCGTTCTCCTACGAGCAGTACTTC. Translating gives CASSLGTSVSFSYEQYF.